Following are 8 T cell receptor beta chains from one sample sequenced in a study of response to subunit inactivated influenza vaccine. A single record per CDR3 protein comes from TCRdb applying MiXCR to the RT-PCR reads. The sample lists about 180,000 distinct CDR3 sequences; around 9% were seen once. The sequences come from non-naive T cells sorted from PBMCs, collected on the day of vaccination. The receptor set was obtained from a man aged 50-59 years who received an inactivated influenza vaccine.

This clonotype showed up many times. The chain recombines TRBV6-1 with TRBJ1-5, with a weak D call TRBD1 (6 bases). The V end was cut by 6 bases, the J end by 1 base, with 13 bases between. Per the germline V gene, CDR1 is MNHNS and CDR2 is SASEGT. The CDR3 has 15 residues. In nucleotides, the CDR3 is TGTGCCAGCAGCCGGCAAACAGGGAGCAATCAGCCCCAGCATTTT. It codes for CASSRQTGSNQPQHF.

In this sample, this clonotype turned up many times. V is TRBV4-3 and J is TRBJ2-5, with TRBD1 as a possible D gene (5 bases). Trimming removed 1 base at V and 1 base at J, with 7 bases between. Germline V gene sequence: CDR1 LGHNA, CDR2 YSLEER. This CDR3 has 14 amino acids. The DNA for the CDR3 is TGCGCCAGCAGCCAAGTTCAGGGCCAAGAGACCCAGTACTTC. Protein: CASSQVQGQETQYF.

Ten or more counts support this clonotype. The chain links TRBV7-3 to TRBJ2-5; D is perhaps TRBD1 or TRBD2 (5 bases each). From germline, CDR1 is SGHTA and CDR2 FQGTGA. Trimming removed 6 bases at V and 5 bases at J, with 13 bases between. CDR3 length: 13 amino acids. CDR3 nucleotides: TGTGCCAGCAGTATGGGGGTTGGGGAGACCCAGTACTTC. Protein: CASSMGVGETQYF.

This clonotype was detected ten times or more. The chain uses TRBV20-1 and TRBJ2-7, with TRBD1 matching 8 bases. Trimming cost V 6 bases and J 1 base; bases outside gene matches: 11. Germline assignment: CDR1 DFQATT and CDR2 SNEGSKA (reference sequence). The CDR3 has 15 amino acids. The CDR3 DNA sequence: TGCAGTGCAAGAACCGGGACAGGAGAATCCTACGAGCAGTACTTC. Its translation: CSARTGTGESYEQYF.

This clonotype has a handful of counts. This may stem from a read error, because a much larger clone lies one nucleotide away. In this CDR3 the conserved last residue, phenylalanine or tryptophan, is missing, so a read error is likely. This chain uses TRBV12-3 or TRBV12-4 with TRBJ2-1; the match to TRBD2 covers 14 bases. This CDR3 is 16 amino acids long. V lost 6 bases to trimming and J lost 8 bases; unmatched junction nucleotides: 9. CDR3 region: CASRRLAGGSLDEQFS. The DNA of the CDR3 is TGTGCCAGCAGGCGACTAGCGGGGGGGAGTCTAGATGAGCAGTTCTCC.

This clonotype came up many times. This sequence joins TRBV7-9 and TRBJ1-6; D is ambiguous. This CDR3 region has 15 residues. Between the trimmed V and J ends, which lost 4 bases and 7 bases, there was a span of 14 bases. Germline loops: CDR1 SEHNR, CDR2 FQNEAQ (reference sequence). Here the CDR3 reads CASSSHDPPNSPLHF. The CDR3 nucleotides are TGTGCCAGCAGCTCGCACGACCCCCCAAATTCACCCCTCCACTTT.

The V gene is TRBV24-1, the J gene TRBJ1-2; D is ambiguous. CDR1 is KGHDR and CDR2 is SFDVKD in the germline V gene. The CDR3 covers 15 residues. The V gene lost 3 bases and the J gene lost 1 base, with 11 bases spanning the gap. CDR3 nucleotides: TGTGCCACCAGTGATCCTAGAGGCGATAACTATGGCTACACCTTC. Protein product: CATSDPRGDNYGYTF.

This clonotype was detected a few times. J is TRBJ1-6 and V is TRBV5-1, with D tentatively TRBD1 (6 bases). The V gene lost 3 bases and the J gene lost 9 bases, with 19 bases spanning the gap. Germline V gene sequence: CDR1 SGHRS, CDR2 YFSETQ. CDR3 size: 16 residues. The CDR3 DNA follows: TGCGCCAGCAGCTCCGGGACAACCAAAGGTAGTTCACCCCTCCACTTT. It encodes CASSSGTTKGSSPLHF.